Below are 27 T cell receptor beta chains sequenced from a single sample in a study of T cell responses to AZD1222 COVID-19 vaccine. Profiling relied on immunoSEQ multiplex PCR, and the TCRdb table lists in-frame clones only, not all of them. The data contain some 150,000 clones, over 75% of them singletons. The sequencing used peripheral blood, collected on day 0 of AZD1222 vaccination. The receptors were gathered from an adult in good health.

The chain couples TRBV11-2 to TRBJ1-3; D call uncertain. Trimming took 7 bases from V and 0 from J, leaving 13 bases between them. Germline V gives CDR1 SGHAT, CDR2 FQNNGV. This CDR3 region has 15 residues. Here the CDR3 reads CASTTIRSSGNTIYF. The CDR3 bases are TGTGCCAGCACCACCATTCGGAGCTCTGGAAACACCATATATTTT.

The J gene is TRBJ1-5, the V gene TRBV19; D not certain. This CDR3 contains 15 residues. V gave up 4 bases and J gave up 1 base, with 11 bases separating them. Germline CDR1 is LNHDA and CDR2 is SQIVND (reference sequence). The CDR3 coding sequence is TGTGCCAGTAGTAGTGGGGTCACGAGCAATCAGCCCCAGCATTTT. Translation gives CASSSGVTSNQPQHF.

The chain carries TRBV7-2 and TRBJ2-1; TRBD1 or TRBD2 may be the D gene (6 bases each). Germline assignment: CDR1 SGHTA and CDR2 FQGNSA. V gave up 5 bases and J gave up 8 bases, with 13 bases separating them. The CDR3 spans 13 residues. CDR3 sequence: CASSPQRGDEQFF. The CDR3 DNA reads as TGTGCCAGCAGCCCGCAAAGGGGGGATGAGCAGTTCTTC.

The chain uses TRBV6-4 and TRBJ2-3; tentatively, D is TRBD1 or TRBD2 (6 bases each). V was shortened by 3 bases and J by 1 base, with 17 bases between the two germline ends. Germline CDR1 and CDR2: MRHNA and SNTAGT. CDR3 length: 17 residues. CDR3 in amino acids: CASSEGPAEGGTDTQYF. CDR3 in DNA: TGTGCCAGCAGTGAAGGGCCCGCGGAGGGGGGCACAGATACGCAGTATTTT.

The chain links TRBV5-1 to TRBJ2-1; 11 nucleotides line up with TRBD1. Trimming cost V 4 bases and J 8 bases; bases outside gene matches: 5. The CDR3 loop spans 14 amino acids. Germline loops: CDR1 SGHRS, CDR2 YFSETQ. The CDR3 DNA is TGCGCCAGCAGCCCGGACAGGGGGCTATATGAGCAGTTCTTC. It translates to CASSPDRGLYEQFF.

This CDR3 reads CASSEPGYTEAFF. For the CDR3, the DNA is TGTGCCAGCAGCGAACCGGGCTACACTGAAGCTTTCTTT. V usage is TRBV25-1 and J usage is TRBJ1-1; the D is unclear. The length of the CDR3 is 13 residues. CDR1 and CDR2 (germline): MGHDK, SYGVNS. The V gene lost 6 bases and the J gene lost 3 bases, with 11 bases spanning the gap.

The chain recombines TRBV18 with TRBJ2-5; D call uncertain. Germline V gives CDR1 KGHSH, CDR2 LQKENI. V lost 5 bases and J 2 bases, leaving 15 bases between the germline ends. The CDR3 length is 15 residues. This CDR3 reads CASSSRVQAQETQYF. The CDR3 nucleotides read TGTGCCAGCTCATCAAGAGTCCAGGCGCAAGAGACCCAGTACTTC.

The chain carries TRBV11-2 and TRBJ2-7; D could derive from TRBD1 or TRBD2 (6 bases each). Trimming removed 5 bases at V and 7 bases at J, with 15 bases between. From germline, CDR1 is SGHAT and CDR2 FQNNGV. This CDR3 spans 13 amino acids. The CDR3 is CASSPLGGTEQYF. DNA for the CDR3: TGTGCCAGCAGCCCCTTAGGGGGGACGGAGCAGTACTTC.

The chain has TRBV5-1 and TRBJ1-2, with D possibly being TRBD1 (6 bases). Germline V CDR1 and CDR2: SGHRS, YFSETQ. The CDR3 runs to 16 residues. Trimming cost V 2 bases and J 8 bases, with 22 bases left between them. The CDR3 loop reads CASSFYYGQPRGGYTF. CDR3 nucleotides: TGCGCCAGCAGCTTCTACTACGGACAGCCTAGGGGCGGCTACACCTTC.

The chain recombines TRBV28 with TRBJ2-5; D uncertain. V was trimmed by 2 bases and J by 3 bases, leaving 7 bases between them. The CDR3 has 13 amino acids. The germline V gene encodes CDR1 MDHEN and CDR2 SYDVKM. The chain's CDR3 is CASSLILKETQYF. The CDR3 nucleotides are TGTGCCAGCAGTTTAATCCTAAAAGAGACCCAGTACTTC.

The chain recombines TRBV27 with TRBJ2-7, with unresolved D. CDR3 length equals 13 residues. Germline CDR1 is MNHEY and CDR2 is SMNVEV (reference sequence). Trimming removed 5 bases from V and 2 bases from J, with 10 bases in between. CDR3 bases: TGTGCCAGCAGTGTGACCGAAGCCTACGAGCAGTACTTC. This gives the protein CASSVTEAYEQYF.

The chain employs TRBV21-1 and TRBJ2-1; TRBD2 was called by the table and not checked on the DNA. TRBV21-1 is a pseudogene segment. The CDR3 is 15 residues long. CDR3 protein: CASSTSDSSYNEQFF. CDR3 coding DNA: TGTGCCAGCAGCACTTCGGACTCCTCCTACAATGAGCAGTTCTTC.

The chain joins TRBV2 to TRBJ1-3; D not resolved. Germline V gene sequence: CDR1 SNHLY, CDR2 FYNNEI. The V gene lost 6 bases and the J gene lost 0 bases, with 12 bases spanning the gap. The CDR3 has 15 amino acids. The CDR3 here is CASRQTSSSGNTIYF. The DNA for the CDR3 is TGTGCCAGCAGACAGACTTCCAGCTCTGGAAACACCATATATTTT.

CDR3 bases: TGTGCCAGCAGCTTCTTAGGCCAGGGCGAGGTAAATACGCAGTATTTT. It specifies CASSFLGQGEVNTQYF. The chain has TRBV7-8 and TRBJ2-3; maybe TRBD1 (5 bases). Trimming shortened V by 3 bases and J by 7 bases, and 20 bases separated the two germline ends. The CDR3 has 16 amino acids. CDR1 is SGHVS and CDR2 is FQNEAQ in the germline V gene.

This chain links TRBV7-3 with TRBJ2-3; D possibly matches TRBD1 or TRBD2 (5 bases each). Germline CDR1 SGHTA, CDR2 FQGTGA. The germline V and J ends were trimmed by 0 bases and 5 bases, with 9 bases remaining between them. The CDR3 runs 14 residues. The CDR3 region has the DNA TGTGCCAGCAGCTTAACGGGGGTTGGAGATACGCAGTATTTT. Its protein is CASSLTGVGDTQYF.

The chain uses TRBV6-4 and TRBJ2-1, with TRBD2 matching 11 bases. Germline loops: CDR1 MRHNA, CDR2 SNTAGT. Trimming at V came to 9 bases and at J to 6 bases, leaving 10 bases not matched to a gene. This CDR3 has 15 amino acids. The CDR3 sequence: CASKRLAGTTNEQFF. For the CDR3, the DNA is TGTGCCAGTAAGAGACTAGCGGGGACGACCAATGAGCAGTTCTTC.

The CDR3 DNA is TGTGCCATCAGTGAAAATCCTAGCGGGCAATACAATGAGCAGTTCTTC. Protein: CAISENPSGQYNEQFF. The V and J genes are TRBV10-3 and TRBJ2-1; 8 bases agree with TRBD2. This CDR3 region has 16 residues. From germline, CDR1 is ENHRY and CDR2 SYGVKD. With 3 bases clipped from V and 4 bases from J, the junction kept 8 bases outside the gene matches.

This clone was seen only once. The V and J genes are TRBV19 and TRBJ1-2, with 7 bases lining up with TRBD1. This CDR3 region has 14 residues. Per germline, CDR1 LNHDA and CDR2 SQIVND (reference sequence). Trimming removed 3 bases from V and 2 bases from J; junction bases left unmatched: 3. CDR3 nucleotide sequence: TGTGCCAGTAGTATTAGGGGGCGCAACTATGGCTACACCTTC. This translates into CASSIRGRNYGYTF.

CDR3 in amino acids: CASRMPGQSEAFF. For the CDR3, the DNA is TGTGCCAGTAGGATGCCGGGACAGTCTGAAGCTTTCTTT. The chain links TRBV19 to TRBJ1-1; 7 nucleotides line up with TRBD1. After removal of 6 bases from V and 6 bases from J, the junction contained 7 bases not matched to a gene. The CDR3 loop spans 13 amino acids. CDR1 LNHDA and CDR2 SQIVND come from the germline V gene (reference sequence).

DNA for the CDR3: TGTGCCAGCAGTTACAGGAACTCTGGGGCCAACGTCCTGACTTTC. This sequence encodes CASSYRNSGANVLTF. The rearrangement uses TRBV6-6 and TRBJ2-6; D unclear. Looked up from germline, CDR1 is MNHNY and CDR2 is SVGAGI (reference sequence). CDR3 length equals 15 residues. Trimming removed 2 bases from V and 0 bases from J, with 5 bases in between.

The V gene is TRBV25-1, the J gene TRBJ2-3, with 11 nucleotides matching TRBD2. J was trimmed by 3 bases and V by 9 bases; bases with no gene match: 11. Germline-derived CDR1 and CDR2 are MGHDK and SYGVNS. The CDR3 totals 16 residues. CDR3 nucleotide sequence: TGTGCCAGTCCCTTAGCGGGAGGGCATGGGACAGATACGCAGTATTTT. Its translation is CASPLAGGHGTDTQYF.

The chain uses TRBV28 and TRBJ1-1; D is unresolved. This CDR3 is 15 amino acids long. Trimming cost V 5 bases and J 0 bases, with 13 bases left between them. CDR1 is MDHEN and CDR2 is SYDVKM in the germline V gene. CDR3 DNA: TGTGCCAGCAGTCCCCGACAAGAAATGAACACTGAAGCTTTCTTT. It translates to CASSPRQEMNTEAFF. The full variable domain, its missing parts supplied by reference TRBV28 and TRBJ1-1, is DVKVTQSSRYLVKRTGEKVFLECVQDMDHENMFWYRQDPGLGLRLIYFSYDVKMKEKGDIPEGYSVSREKKERFSLILESASTNQTSMYLCASSPRQEMNTEAFFGQGTRLTVV.

This clone was recorded a few times. The V gene is TRBV7-3, the J gene TRBJ2-1, with D uncertain. V was pared by 1 base and J by 10 bases, with 11 bases between. The CDR3 contains 13 residues. In germline, CDR1 is SGHTA, CDR2 FQGTGA. DNA for the CDR3: TGTGCCAGCAGCTTAAACGACGGCCCGGAGCAGTTCTTC. Amino acids: CASSLNDGPEQFF. Full variable domain (remainder filled in from reference TRBV7-3 and TRBJ2-1): GAGVSQTPSNKVTEKGKYVELRCDPISGHTALYWYRQSLGQGPEFLIYFQGTGAADDSGLPNDRFFAVRPEGSVSTLKIQRTERGDSAVYLCASSLNDGPEQFFGPGTRLTVL.

This chain links TRBV28 with TRBJ1-2, with D possibly being TRBD1 (6 bases). Trimming pared 3 bases from V and 0 bases from J, leaving 8 bases between. Germline V gives CDR1 MDHEN, CDR2 SYDVKM. The CDR3 spans 14 residues. This CDR3 reads CASSFTGTNYGYTF. The CDR3 nucleotides read TGTGCCAGCAGTTTCACAGGGACTAACTATGGCTACACCTTC.

The chain recombines TRBV3-1 (or the pseudogene TRBV3-2) with TRBJ2-1, with TRBD2 matching over 14 bases. The V gene's germline CDR1 is LGHDT and CDR2 YNNKEL (reference sequence). This CDR3 has 18 amino acids. V was pared by 4 bases and J by 3 bases, with 8 bases of the junction left unmatched. DNA of the CDR3: TGTGCCAGCAGCCCCACCGGGACTAGCGGGAGCATCTACAATGAGCAGTTCTTC. This sequence encodes CASSPTGTSGSIYNEQFF.

The genes are TRBV7-9 and TRBJ2-7; D unresolved. V lost 1 base to trimming and J lost 3 bases, with 13 bases between them. The CDR3 runs to 15 residues. The germline V gene has CDR1 SEHNR and CDR2 FQNEAQ (reference sequence). CDR3 coding DNA: TGTGCCAGCAGCTTAGATTTAGCACCCGTCTACGAGCAGTACTTC. The encoded protein is CASSLDLAPVYEQYF.

The CDR3 is CASSRTGALGEKLFF. The CDR3 DNA reads TGCGCCAGCAGCCGAACGGGGGCGCTCGGAGAAAAACTGTTTTTT. The chain recombines TRBV4-1 with TRBJ1-4, with D possibly being TRBD1 (6 bases). V was cut by 4 bases and J by 8 bases, with 17 bases left in between. This CDR3 spans 15 amino acids. CDR1 and CDR2 (germline): MGHRA, YSYEKL.